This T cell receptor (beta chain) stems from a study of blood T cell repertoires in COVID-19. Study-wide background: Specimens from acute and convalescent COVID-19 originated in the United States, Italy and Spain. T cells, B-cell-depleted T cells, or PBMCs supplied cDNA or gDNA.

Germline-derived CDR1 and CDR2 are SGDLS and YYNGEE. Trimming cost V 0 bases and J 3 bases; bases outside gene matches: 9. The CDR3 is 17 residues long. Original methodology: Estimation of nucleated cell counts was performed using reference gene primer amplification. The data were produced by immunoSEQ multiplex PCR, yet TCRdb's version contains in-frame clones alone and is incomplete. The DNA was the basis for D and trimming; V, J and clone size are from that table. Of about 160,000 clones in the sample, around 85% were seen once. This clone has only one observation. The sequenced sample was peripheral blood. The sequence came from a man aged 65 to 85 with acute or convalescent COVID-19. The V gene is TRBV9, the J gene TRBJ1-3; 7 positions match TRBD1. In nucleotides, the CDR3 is TGTGCCAGCAGCGTAGCTGAGGGGGCGCGTCGTGGAAACACCATATATTTT. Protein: CASSVAEGARRGNTIYF.